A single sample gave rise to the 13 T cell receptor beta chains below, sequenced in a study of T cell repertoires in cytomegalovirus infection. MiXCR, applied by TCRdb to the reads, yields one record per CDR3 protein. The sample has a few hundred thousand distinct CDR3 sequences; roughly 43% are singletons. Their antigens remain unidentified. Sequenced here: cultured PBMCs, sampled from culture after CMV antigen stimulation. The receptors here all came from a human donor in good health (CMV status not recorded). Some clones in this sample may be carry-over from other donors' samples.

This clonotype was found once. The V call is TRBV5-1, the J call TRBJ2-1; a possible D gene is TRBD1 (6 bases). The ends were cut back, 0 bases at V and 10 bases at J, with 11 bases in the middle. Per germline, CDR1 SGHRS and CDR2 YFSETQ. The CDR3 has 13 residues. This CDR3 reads CASSLGMGTEQFF. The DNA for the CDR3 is TGCGCCAGCAGCTTGGGAATGGGGACAGAGCAGTTCTTC.

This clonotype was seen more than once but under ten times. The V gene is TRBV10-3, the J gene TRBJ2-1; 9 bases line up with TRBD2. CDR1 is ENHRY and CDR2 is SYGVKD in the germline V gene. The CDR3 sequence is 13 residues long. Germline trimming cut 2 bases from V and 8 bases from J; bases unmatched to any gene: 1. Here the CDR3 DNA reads TGTGCCATCAGTGAGGGACTAGCGTATGAGCAGTTCTTC. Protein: CAISEGLAYEQFF.

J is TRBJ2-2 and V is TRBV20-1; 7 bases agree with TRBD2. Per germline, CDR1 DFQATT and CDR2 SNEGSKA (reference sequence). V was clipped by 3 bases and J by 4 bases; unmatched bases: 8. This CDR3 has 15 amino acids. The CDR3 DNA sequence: TGCAGTGCTAGGAGGGAGGGGCGGGGCACCGGGGAGCTGTTTTTT. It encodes CSARREGRGTGELFF.

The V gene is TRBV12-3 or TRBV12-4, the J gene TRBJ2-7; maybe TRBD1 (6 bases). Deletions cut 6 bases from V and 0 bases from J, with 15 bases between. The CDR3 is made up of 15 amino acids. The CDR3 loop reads CASREQGVRSYEQYF. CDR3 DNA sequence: TGTGCCAGCAGAGAACAGGGTGTCCGCTCCTACGAGCAGTACTTC.

CDR3 in amino acids: CSAPPPGRLTEAFF. The CDR3 DNA reads TGCAGTGCCCCCCCGCCCGGGAGGTTGACTGAAGCTTTCTTT. The genes are TRBV20-1 and TRBJ1-1; no clear D. CDR1 and CDR2 (germline): DFQATT, SNEGSKA (reference sequence). The CDR3 length is 14 residues. V was clipped by 6 bases and J by 5 bases, with 19 bases between them.

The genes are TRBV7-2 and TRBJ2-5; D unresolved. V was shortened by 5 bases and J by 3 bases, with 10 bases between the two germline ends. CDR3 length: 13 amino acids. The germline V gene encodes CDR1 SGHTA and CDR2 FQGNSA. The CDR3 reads CASSRSIKETQYF. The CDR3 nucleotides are TGTGCCAGCAGCCGGTCGATTAAAGAGACCCAGTACTTC. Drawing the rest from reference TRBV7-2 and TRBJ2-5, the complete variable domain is GAGVSQSPSNKVTEKGKDVELRCDPISGHTALYWYRQSLGQGLEFLIYFQGNSAPDKSGLPSDRFSAERTGGSVSTLTIQRTQQEDSAVYLCASSRSIKETQYFGPGTRLLVL.

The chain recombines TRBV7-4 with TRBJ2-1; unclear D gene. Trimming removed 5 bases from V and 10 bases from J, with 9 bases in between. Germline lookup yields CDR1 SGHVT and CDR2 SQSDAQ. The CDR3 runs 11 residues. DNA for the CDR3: TGTGCCAGCAGCGGGTATTCGGAGCAGTTCTTC. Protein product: CASSGYSEQFF.

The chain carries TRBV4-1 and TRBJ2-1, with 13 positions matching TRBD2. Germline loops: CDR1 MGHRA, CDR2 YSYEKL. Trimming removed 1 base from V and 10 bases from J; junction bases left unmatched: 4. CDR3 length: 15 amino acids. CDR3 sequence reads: CASSQAGTSGEEQFF. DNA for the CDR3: TGCGCCAGCAGCCAAGCCGGGACTAGCGGGGAGGAGCAGTTCTTC.

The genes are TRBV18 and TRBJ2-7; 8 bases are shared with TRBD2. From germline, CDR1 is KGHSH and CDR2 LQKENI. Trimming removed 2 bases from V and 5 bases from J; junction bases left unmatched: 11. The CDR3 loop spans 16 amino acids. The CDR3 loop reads CASSPYPLAGSDEQYF. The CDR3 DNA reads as TGTGCCAGCTCACCATACCCCTTAGCGGGATCCGACGAGCAGTACTTC.

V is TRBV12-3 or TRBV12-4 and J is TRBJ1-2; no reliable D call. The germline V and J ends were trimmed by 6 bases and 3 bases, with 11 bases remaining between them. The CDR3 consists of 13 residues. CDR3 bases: TGTGCCAGCAGAGACCCGGGCCACTATGGCTACACCTTC. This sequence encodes CASRDPGHYGYTF.

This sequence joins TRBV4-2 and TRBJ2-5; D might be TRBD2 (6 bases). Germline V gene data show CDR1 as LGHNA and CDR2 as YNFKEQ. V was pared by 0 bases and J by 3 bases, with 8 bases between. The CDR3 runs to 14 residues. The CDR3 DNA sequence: TGTGCCAGCAGCCAAGATGCTAGCGAAGAGACCCAGTACTTC. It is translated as CASSQDASEETQYF.

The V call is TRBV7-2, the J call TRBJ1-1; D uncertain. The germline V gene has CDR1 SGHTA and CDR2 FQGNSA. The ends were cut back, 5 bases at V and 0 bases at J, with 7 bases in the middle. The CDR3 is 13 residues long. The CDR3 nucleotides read TGTGCCAGCAGCCCCGCGGTGAACACTGAAGCTTTCTTT. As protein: CASSPAVNTEAFF.

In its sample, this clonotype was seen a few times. CDR3 region: CASSSNGGLAGEQYF. Written as DNA, the CDR3 is TGTGCCAGCAGCTCTAACGGGGGACTAGCGGGAGAGCAGTACTTC. V and J are TRBV7-2 and TRBJ2-7, with 13 nucleotides matching TRBD2. Germline loops: CDR1 SGHTA, CDR2 FQGNSA. The length of the CDR3 is 15 residues. With V trimmed by 4 bases and J by 7 bases, 7 bases remained unmatched.